This T cell receptor beta chain was sequenced for a study of a mutant IDH1 vaccine in newly diagnosed glioma. The sample's time point: week 5, during vaccination. Each dose of the vaccine consisted of 300 ug of mutant IDH1 20-mer peptide, with topical imiquimod. The repertoire was sequenced with immunoSEQ multiplex PCR; TCRdb's copy has only in-frame clones and lacks some. The sample lists roughly 62,000 clones; roughly four fifths were seen once. CDR1 is MNHEY, CDR2 SVGAGI, per germline. This CDR3 is 15 amino acids long. V was cut by 7 bases and J by 1 base, with 13 bases left in between. Notes on this clone: The antigen is unknown.

The sequence was obtained from a woman aged 45 to 65 with glioma. The J gene is TRBJ2-2, the V gene TRBV6-5; D not resolved. The sequenced sample was PBMCs, obtained from a glioma patient whose treatment included an IDH1 peptide vaccine. The DNA for the CDR3 is TGTGCCAGCACATTGGGCACCAAGAACACCGGGGAGCTGTTTTTT. Its protein product is CASTLGTKNTGELFF.